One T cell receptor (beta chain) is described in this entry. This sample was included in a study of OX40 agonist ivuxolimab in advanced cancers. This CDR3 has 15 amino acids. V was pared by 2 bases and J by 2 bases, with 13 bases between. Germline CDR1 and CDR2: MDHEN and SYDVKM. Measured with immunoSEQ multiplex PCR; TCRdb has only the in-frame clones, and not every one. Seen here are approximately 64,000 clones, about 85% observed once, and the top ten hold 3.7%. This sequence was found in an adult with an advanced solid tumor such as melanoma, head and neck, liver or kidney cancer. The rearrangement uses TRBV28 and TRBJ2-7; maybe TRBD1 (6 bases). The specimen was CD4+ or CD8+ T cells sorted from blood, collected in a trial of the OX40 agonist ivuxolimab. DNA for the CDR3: TGTGCCAGCAGTTTAGAGGACAGACTAACCTACGAGCAGTACTTC. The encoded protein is CASSLEDRLTYEQYF.